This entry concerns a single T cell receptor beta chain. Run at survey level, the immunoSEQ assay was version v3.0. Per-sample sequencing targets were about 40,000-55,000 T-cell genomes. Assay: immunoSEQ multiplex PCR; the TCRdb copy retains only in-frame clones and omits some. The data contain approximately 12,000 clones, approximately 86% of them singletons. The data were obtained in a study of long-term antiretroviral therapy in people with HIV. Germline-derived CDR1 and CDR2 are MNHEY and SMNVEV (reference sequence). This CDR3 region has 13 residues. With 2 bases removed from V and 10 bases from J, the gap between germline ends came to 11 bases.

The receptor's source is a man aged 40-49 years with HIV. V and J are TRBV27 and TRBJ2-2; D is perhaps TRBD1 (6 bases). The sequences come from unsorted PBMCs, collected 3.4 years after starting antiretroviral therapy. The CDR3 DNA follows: TGTGCCAGCAGTTTAGGATGGGGGCTGGAGCTGTTTTTT. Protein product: CASSLGWGLELFF.